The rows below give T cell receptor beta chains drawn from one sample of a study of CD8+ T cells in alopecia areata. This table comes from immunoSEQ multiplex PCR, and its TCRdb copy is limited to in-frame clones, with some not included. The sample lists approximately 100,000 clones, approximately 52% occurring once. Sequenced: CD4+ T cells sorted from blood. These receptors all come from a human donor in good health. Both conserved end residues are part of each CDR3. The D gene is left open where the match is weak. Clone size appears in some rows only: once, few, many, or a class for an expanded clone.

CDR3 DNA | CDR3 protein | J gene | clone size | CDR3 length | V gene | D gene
TGTGCCATCAGTAAAAGCAGGGGACTCCACGAGCAGTACTTC | CAISKSRGLHEQYF | TRBJ2-7 | NA | 14 | TRBV10-3 | NA
TGTGCCATCAGTGAGACTAGCGGGATTGGCACCAAAAACATTCAGTACTTC | CAISETSGIGTKNIQYF | TRBJ2-4 | many | 17 | TRBV10-3 | TRBD2
TGTGCCAGCAGCACAGGTTCCCTAAGGGCAGATACGCAGTATTTT | CASSTGSLRADTQYF | TRBJ2-3 | NA | 15 | TRBV27 | NA
TGTGCCAGCAGCCAACCTACCTGGGCCACGGGGAAAAACATTCAGTACTTC | CASSQPTWATGKNIQYF | TRBJ2-4 | NA | 17 | TRBV4-2 | NA
TGTGCCAGCAGTTACTCGCACTGGGGTGGGTCCGGGGAGCTGTTTTTT | CASSYSHWGGSGELFF | TRBJ2-2 | NA | 16 | TRBV6-6 | NA
TGTGCCAGCAGTGAAGCTTTATCCTACGAGCAGTACTTC | CASSEALSYEQYF | TRBJ2-7 | NA | 13 | TRBV25-1 | NA
TGTGCCAGCAGCGTAGTTATGGAGGGAAGCGCTGAAGCTTTCTTT | CASSVVMEGSAEAFF | TRBJ1-1 | once | 15 | TRBV9 | NA
TGTGCCAACTCCAGGGACACCCAAGAGACCCAGTACTTC | CANSRDTQETQYF | TRBJ2-5 | NA | 13 | TRBV10-3 | NA
TGTGCCTGGAGCTGGACGACTACCGGGGCCAACGTCCTGACTTTC | CAWSWTTTGANVLTF | TRBJ2-6 | NA | 15 | TRBV30 | NA
TGTGCCAGCAGCCGGGGACAGGGGAGAGAGACCCAGTACTTC | CASSRGQGRETQYF | TRBJ2-5 | NA | 14 | TRBV7-8 | TRBD1
TGTGCCAGCAGGACAGGAGGCACAGATACGCAGTATTTT | CASRTGGTDTQYF | TRBJ2-3 | NA | 13 | TRBV6-1 | NA
TGTGCCGCCCGGACAGACGTGAACACTGAAGCTTTCTTT | CAARTDVNTEAFF | TRBJ1-1 | NA | 13 | TRBV6-5 | NA
TGTGCCTGGAGTGTACCCAGGCGGCCCGGGGCTTACAATGAGCAGTTCTTC | CAWSVPRRPGAYNEQFF | TRBJ2-1 | once | 17 | TRBV30 | NA
TGTGCCAGCAGTGACCTCGGGGGGGCCGGCGAGACCCAGTACTTC | CASSDLGGAGETQYF | TRBJ2-5 | NA | 15 | TRBV25-1 | TRBD2
TGTGCCAGCAGCTCAAGCGTAGCCTCTGGAGCTTTCTTT | CASSSSVASGAFF | TRBJ1-1 | few | 13 | TRBV7-6 | NA
TGCGCCAGCACCGGAAACAGGGCCGAGACCCAGTACTTC | CASTGNRAETQYF | TRBJ2-5 | NA | 13 | TRBV5-1 | NA
TGTGCCAGCAGCAGCCTTGGGACGGGTAACACTGAAGCTTTCTTT | CASSSLGTGNTEAFF | TRBJ1-1 | few | 15 | TRBV27 | NA
TGTGCCAGCAGTGAACGAGGGGGCGAATTCGGGGCCACTGAAGCTTTCTTT | CASSERGGEFGATEAFF | TRBJ1-1 | few | 17 | TRBV2 | TRBD1
TGTGCCAGCTCACCACGGCAGGCCTCCTACGAGCAGTACTTC | CASSPRQASYEQYF | TRBJ2-7 | NA | 14 | TRBV18 | NA
TGTGCCAGCTCTCCAGGGGAGAACACTGAAGCTTTCTTT | CASSPGENTEAFF | TRBJ1-1 | NA | 13 | TRBV18 | NA
TGTGCCTGGAGTGTAATGGGCAGGAGGTACTTC | CAWSVMGRRYF | TRBJ2-7 | NA | 11 | TRBV30 | NA
TGTGCCAGCAGCGAGCAGGGAAGCACAGATACGCAGTATTTT | CASSEQGSTDTQYF | TRBJ2-3 | few | 14 | TRBV9 | NA
TGTGCCATCAGCCCGGGACTAGCATCGAATGAGCAGTTCTTC | CAISPGLASNEQFF | TRBJ2-1 | NA | 14 | TRBV10-3 | TRBD2
TGTGCCAGCAGTGGGATAGCGGGTGCTCTACGCTCCTACAATGAGCAGTTCTTC | CASSGIAGALRSYNEQFF | TRBJ2-1 | NA | 18 | TRBV2 | TRBD2
TGTGCCAGCAGCCGGCGTCCCGGGACAGGGGTCTATGGCTACACCTTC | CASSRRPGTGVYGYTF | TRBJ1-2 | NA | 16 | TRBV5-6 | TRBD1
TGTGCCAGCAGTTTAAGAGCTCCAGATACGCAGTATTTT | CASSLRAPDTQYF | TRBJ2-3 | NA | 13 | TRBV28 | NA
TGTGCCATCAGTGGGCAGACCCAAGAGACCCAGTACTTC | CAISGQTQETQYF | TRBJ2-5 | NA | 13 | TRBV10-3 | NA
TGCGCCTACCCTGGGGGAGGGACTGAAGCTTTCTTT | CAYPGGGTEAFF | TRBJ1-1 | few | 12 | TRBV9 | NA
TGCGCCAGCAGCTTGGGAACGGGGCCCTACGAGCAGTACTTC | CASSLGTGPYEQYF | TRBJ2-7 | NA | 14 | TRBV5-1 | NA
TGCAGCGTAGGTCTAGCGGGGGGGCCGACAGATACGCAGTATTTT | CSVGLAGGPTDTQYF | TRBJ2-3 | NA | 15 | TRBV29-1 | TRBD2
TGTGCCAGCAGCTTAAGGACAGGGCCCAATTCACCCCTCCACTTT | CASSLRTGPNSPLHF | TRBJ1-6 | once | 15 | TRBV7-6 | TRBD1
TGTGCCAGCAGTAACAACGTAATCCCGGGCTCACCCCTCCACTTT | CASSNNVIPGSPLHF | TRBJ1-6 | few | 15 | TRBV7-6 | NA
TGTGCCAGCAGTTACGCGGCAGGGGCGAACACCGGGGAGCTGTTTTTT | CASSYAAGANTGELFF | TRBJ2-2 | few | 16 | TRBV10-3 | NA
TGCGCCAGCAGCACCCACTCCGGTCAGCCCCAGCATTTT | CASSTHSGQPQHF | TRBJ1-5 | NA | 13 | TRBV5-1 | NA
TGTGCCAGCAGCTCGAAACGGGTGGACGTCAATGGCTACACCTTC | CASSSKRVDVNGYTF | TRBJ1-2 | NA | 15 | TRBV7-9 | NA
TGTGCCAGCTCACCCCCGGTGGGACAGGGGAATTCACCCCTCCACTTT | CASSPPVGQGNSPLHF | TRBJ1-6 | few | 16 | TRBV18 | TRBD1
TGTGCCAGCAGCTATCGCACCGGGACAGGGATCTCCATCGTCTATGGCTACACCTTC | CASSYRTGTGISIVYGYTF | TRBJ1-2 | NA | 19 | TRBV13 | TRBD1
TGTGCCACCAGCAGAGATCACGAGGGGGAGCGAGATTTC | CATSRDHEGERDF | TRBJ2-7 | NA | 13 | TRBV15 | NA
TGTGCCAGCAGTTTTTTTATTAGCCAAGAGACCCAGTACTTC | CASSFFISQETQYF | TRBJ2-5 | NA | 14 | TRBV28 | NA
TGTGCCAGTGGACGACAGGGGCTTTACAATGAGCAGTTCTTC | CASGRQGLYNEQFF | TRBJ2-1 | NA | 14 | TRBV19 | TRBD1
TGCAGCGTTGAATACCGGGACAGCCCCTACGAGCAGTACTTC | CSVEYRDSPYEQYF | TRBJ2-7 | NA | 14 | TRBV29-1 | TRBD1
TGTGCCAGCAGCCAGGGGAGGCTAGCGGGGGGGAATGAGCAGTTCTTC | CASSQGRLAGGNEQFF | TRBJ2-1 | NA | 16 | TRBV9 | TRBD2
TGTGCCAGCAGTTACACAGGGGGCGCGGGCACTGAAGCTTTCTTT | CASSYTGGAGTEAFF | TRBJ1-1 | NA | 15 | TRBV6-6 | TRBD1
TGTGCCAGTAGTCCGATACAGTCCGGGACCGGGGAGCTGTTTTTT | CASSPIQSGTGELFF | TRBJ2-2 | NA | 15 | TRBV19 | NA
TGTGCCAGCAGCTTCGGACAGGGCGAATCACCCCTCCACTTT | CASSFGQGESPLHF | TRBJ1-6 | NA | 14 | TRBV9 | TRBD1
TGCGCCAGCAGCCAAGCCCGACCGGGTGATACGCAGTATTTT | CASSQARPGDTQYF | TRBJ2-3 | NA | 14 | TRBV4-3 | NA
TGCGCCAGCAGCGGCGGGACGGCCGGCGCCTACGAGCAGTACTTC | CASSGGTAGAYEQYF | TRBJ2-7 | NA | 15 | TRBV5-1 | NA
TGTGCCAGCAGACGGACAGGAACCAGAGGCGGCGGCTACACCTTC | CASRRTGTRGGGYTF | TRBJ1-2 | NA | 15 | TRBV6-6 | TRBD1
TGCGCCAGCAGTCGGAGGGCTAGTTTTTCTAGCACAGATACGCAGTATTTT | CASSRRASFSSTDTQYF | TRBJ2-3 | few | 17 | TRBV5-1 | NA
TGCGCCAGCAGCCCGGGACAGGGGTTCCACGAGCAGTACTTC | CASSPGQGFHEQYF | TRBJ2-7 | once | 14 | TRBV5-1 | TRBD1
TGTGCCAGCAGCTTTGGGACAGGGGGGCAAGAGACCCAGTACTTC | CASSFGTGGQETQYF | TRBJ2-5 | few | 15 | TRBV7-9 | TRBD1
TGCGCCAGCAGCCTAGGACAGGGGGCAGGTGGCTACACCTTC | CASSLGQGAGGYTF | TRBJ1-2 | NA | 14 | TRBV4-3 | TRBD1